Listed here is a single T cell receptor beta chain. The antigen this receptor binds is unknown. The record has no base qualities; no much larger clone is one base away. This entry comes from a study of PD-1 blockade in classical Hodgkin lymphoma (dated by TCRdb to between 2020 and 2021). As for the study more broadly: Nivolumab dosing was 3 mg/kg intravenously every 2 weeks, continuing until either disease progression or unacceptable toxicity. The study used TCR beta sequencing and CyTOF to define a peripheral blood immune signature of response to PD-1 blockade in classical Hodgkin lymphoma.

V sheds 5 bases and J sheds 6 bases, leaving 6 bases between their ends. CDR1 and CDR2 (DFQATT, SNEGSKA) derive from the germline V gene (reference sequence). Taken from cysteine to phenylalanine, the CDR3 has 10 residues. Only the CDR3 DNA is retained, 30 bases long and in frame from the first base. What this sample's time point label stands for: cycle 4 day 1 (C4D1), after less than 7 weeks of nivolumab. All trial patients had relapsed after autologous stem cell transplantation, with cohorts A, B and C differing in prior brentuximab vedotin exposure. The trial cohort included 56 patients with relapsed/refractory classical Hodgkin lymphoma, and each patient had a best overall response of complete response, partial response or progressive disease. In the multi-cohort phase II CheckMate 205 trial, trial patients received single-agent nivolumab. An independent review committee assessed best overall response by applying the 2007 International Working Group response criteria. Trial PBMCs were collected immediately before nivolumab initiation (C1D1) and during therapy at cycle 2 day 1 and cycle 4 day 1. After peripheral blood was drawn into 8 mL Vacutainer Cell Preparation Tubes, PBMCs were isolated by centrifugation and then cryopreserved.

Overall results and qualifications from the work: Trial patients achieving complete response had baseline diversity similar to newly diagnosed patients, whereas partial responders and progressors had significantly lower diversity. Only a single clinical trial cohort was studied, and what caused the repertoire differences, possibly disease activity or prior therapy, remained undefined. Newly diagnosed patients were reported to have lower baseline TCR diversity than healthy donors, and relapsed/refractory patients were reported to have lower baseline TCR diversity still. Patients starting nivolumab less than 1 year after ASCT had lower diversity and were excluded from later analyses to avoid confounding by immune reconstitution. CD4+ but not CD8+ TCR diversity rose significantly by C4D1 (p=0.0027 vs p=0.16), most apparent in complete responders (p=0.02).

The Qiagen DNeasy kit was used to extract genomic DNA from unsorted PBMCs and from the negatively selected CD4+ and CD8+ fractions. Amplification of TCR beta CDR3 regions was done by immunoSEQ multiplex PCR with primers that anneal to V and J segments. A synthetic immune receptor repertoire was used to minimize amplification bias, and any residual bias was removed computationally once sequencing was done. The original pipeline was this. Custom Python scripts were used to quantify repertoire diversity as the Shannon entropy index. The unsorted, CD4+ and CD8+ repertoires were each analyzed separately, with the exception of combined analyses, where CD4+ and CD8+ sequences were merged in silico. A clone counted as expanded when the clone's frequency after treatment rose at least 2-fold relative to C1D1, and clones undetected at baseline were given a pseudocount of 0.5. Clones with 0 or 1 copy at C1D1 were defined as singleton clones, while clones with 2 or more copies were defined as non-singleton clones. Clones expanded in unsorted samples were annotated as CD4+, CD8+ or unknown by matching protein sequences in sorted samples from the same patient. Wilcoxon tests were applied to paired samples to test diversity changes from C1D1 to C4D1. TCRdb provides this immuneACCESS table in a form limited to in-frame rearrangements. Some clones are lacking; in checked studies, under half of them reflect an unresolved V gene, and why the rest are absent is not known. V, J and clone size are those of that table, while D and trimming were read from the DNA. Counted in this sample were roughly 42,000 clones; 55% to 70% of them appeared once. The biggest ten clones account for 2.6% of the sample.

The clonotype comes from a human donor with classical Hodgkin lymphoma. The chain was built from TRBV20-1 and TRBJ2-3, with no confident D gene call. Sample: peripheral blood mononuclear cells (PBMCs), taken before the fourth cycle of nivolumab. At the DNA level, the sequence is TGCAGTGCTTACGCGGATACGCAGTATTTT. This codes for CSAYADTQYF.